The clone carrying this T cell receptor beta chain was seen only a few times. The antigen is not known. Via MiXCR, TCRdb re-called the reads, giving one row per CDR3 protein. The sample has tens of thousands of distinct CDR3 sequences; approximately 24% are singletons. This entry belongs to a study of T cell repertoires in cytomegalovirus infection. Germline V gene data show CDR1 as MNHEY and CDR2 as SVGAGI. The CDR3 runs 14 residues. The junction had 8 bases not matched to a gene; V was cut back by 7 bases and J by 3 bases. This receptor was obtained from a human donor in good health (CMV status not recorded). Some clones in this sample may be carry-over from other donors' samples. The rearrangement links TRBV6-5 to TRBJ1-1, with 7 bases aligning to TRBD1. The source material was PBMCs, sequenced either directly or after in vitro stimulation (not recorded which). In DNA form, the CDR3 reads TGTGCCAGCACCCCGACAGGGCGGGACACTGAAGCTTTCTTT. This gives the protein CASTPTGRDTEAFF.